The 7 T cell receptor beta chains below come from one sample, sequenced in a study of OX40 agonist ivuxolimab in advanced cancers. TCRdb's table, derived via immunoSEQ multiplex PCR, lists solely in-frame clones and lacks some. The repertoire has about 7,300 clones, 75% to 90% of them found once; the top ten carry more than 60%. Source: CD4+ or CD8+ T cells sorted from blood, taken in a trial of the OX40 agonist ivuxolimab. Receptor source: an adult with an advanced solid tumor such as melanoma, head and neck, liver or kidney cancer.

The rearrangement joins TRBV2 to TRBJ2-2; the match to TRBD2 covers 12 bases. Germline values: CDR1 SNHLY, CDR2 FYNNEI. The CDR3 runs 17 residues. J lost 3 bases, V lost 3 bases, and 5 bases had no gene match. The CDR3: CASSDSSGGADTGELFF. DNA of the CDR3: TGTGCCAGCAGTGATTCTAGCGGGGGGGCCGACACCGGGGAGCTGTTTTTT. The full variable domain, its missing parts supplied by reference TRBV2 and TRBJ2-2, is EPEVTQTPSHQVTQMGQEVILRCVPISNHLYFYWYRQILGQKVEFLVSFYNNEISEKSEIFDDQFSVERPDGSNFTLKIRSTKLEDSAMYFCASSDSSGGADTGELFFGEGSRLTVL.

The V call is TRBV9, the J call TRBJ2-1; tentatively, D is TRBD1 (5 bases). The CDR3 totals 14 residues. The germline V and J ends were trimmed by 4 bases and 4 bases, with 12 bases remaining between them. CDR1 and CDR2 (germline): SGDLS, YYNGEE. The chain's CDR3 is CASSSRDRYNEQFF. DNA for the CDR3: TGTGCCAGCAGCTCCCGCGACAGATACAATGAGCAGTTCTTC.

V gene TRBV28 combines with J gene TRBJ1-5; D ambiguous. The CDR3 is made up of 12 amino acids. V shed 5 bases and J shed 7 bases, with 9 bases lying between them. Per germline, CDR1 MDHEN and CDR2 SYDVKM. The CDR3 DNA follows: TGTGCCAGCAGTCAACCCGGGCAGCCCCAGCATTTT. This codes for CASSQPGQPQHF.

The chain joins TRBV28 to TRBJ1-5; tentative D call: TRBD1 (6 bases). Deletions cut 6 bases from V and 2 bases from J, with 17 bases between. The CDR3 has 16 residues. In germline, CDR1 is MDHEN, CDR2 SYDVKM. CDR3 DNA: TGTGCCAGCAGAGAATTAACCGGGGGGCGCAATCAGCCCCAGCATTTT. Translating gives CASRELTGGRNQPQHF.

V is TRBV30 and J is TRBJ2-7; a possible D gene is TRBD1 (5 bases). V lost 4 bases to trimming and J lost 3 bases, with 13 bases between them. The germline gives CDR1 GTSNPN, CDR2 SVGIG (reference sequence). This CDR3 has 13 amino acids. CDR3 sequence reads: CAWTRDSLYEQYF. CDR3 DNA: TGTGCCTGGACCAGAGACAGTCTCTACGAGCAGTACTTC.

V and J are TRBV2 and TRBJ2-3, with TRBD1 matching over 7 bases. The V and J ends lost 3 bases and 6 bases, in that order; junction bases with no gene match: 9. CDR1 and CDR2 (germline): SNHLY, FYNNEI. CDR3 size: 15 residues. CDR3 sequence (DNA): TGTGCCAGCAGTGAGGAAGGACAGGCTTATGATACGCAGTATTTT. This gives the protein CASSEEGQAYDTQYF.

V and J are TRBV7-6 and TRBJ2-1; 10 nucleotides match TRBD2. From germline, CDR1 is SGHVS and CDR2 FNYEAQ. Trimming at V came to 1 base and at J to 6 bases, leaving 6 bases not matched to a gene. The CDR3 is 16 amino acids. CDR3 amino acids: CASSLGGLAPGNEQFF. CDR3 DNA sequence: TGTGCCAGCAGCTTAGGGGGACTAGCGCCGGGCAATGAGCAGTTCTTC.